This T cell receptor (beta chain) was retrieved from a study of cytomegalovirus exposure and HLA in healthy donors. In the study overall: The roughly 130 validation repertoires used the same platform as the approximately 700 first-cohort repertoires (as reported by a later analysis).

The count of this clone is one. The CDR3 runs to 14 residues. The junction had 5 bases not matched to a gene; V was cut back by 3 bases and J by 7 bases. The V gene's germline CDR1 is SGHRS and CDR2 YFSETQ. Some clones are missing from TCRdb's copy, which holds only in-frame ones; the method was immunoSEQ multiplex PCR. The sample includes roughly 90,000 clones, over 85% seen only once; the top ten take approximately 1.1%. The TCR originated in a woman in her twenties or thirties in good health and CMV-seropositive. The chain employs TRBV5-1 and TRBJ1-2; 11 bases match TRBD1. The sequenced sample consisted of PBMCs. The CDR3 DNA is TGCGCCAGCAGCTCGCCGGGACAGGGGGTTGGCTACACCTTC. Translated, it gives CASSSPGQGVGYTF.